One and the same sample provided the 23 T cell receptor beta chains below, sequenced in a study of response to subunit inactivated influenza vaccine. TCRdb used MiXCR to reprocess the RT-PCR reads, holding one entry per CDR3 protein. The repertoire holds about 540,000 distinct CDR3 sequences, with approximately 20% as singletons. This sample was also put to use in a study of T cells expressing NK-cell markers. That source reports: UMIs accompanied the 5'RACE template switching by which TCR beta cDNA was made.

The sample here was CD4+ T cells sorted from PBMCs, taken 12 days after vaccination. These receptors all stem from a man aged 50 to 60 who received an inactivated influenza vaccine.

This clonotype was seen more than once but under ten times. The chain links TRBV7-7 to TRBJ2-7, with TRBD2 matching over 10 bases. CDR3 length equals 13 residues. The V gene's germline CDR1 is SSHAT and CDR2 FNYEAQ (reference sequence). CDR3 protein: CASGGNRALEQYF. CDR3 DNA sequence: TGTGCTAGCGGGGGGAACAGGGCCCTCGAGCAGTACTTC. The full variable domain, completed using reference TRBV7-7 and TRBJ2-7, is GAGVSQSPRYKVTKRGQDVTLRCDPISSHATLYWYQQALGQGPEFLTYFNYEAQPDKSGLPSDRFSAERPEGSISTLTIQRTEQRDSAMYRCASGGNRALEQYFGPGTRLTVT.

This clonotype was counted only a few times. This chain links TRBV12-3 or TRBV12-4 with TRBJ1-5; 10 bases agree with TRBD1. This CDR3 is built from 13 residues. J gave up 5 bases and V 6 bases, and 1 base lay outside the gene matches. The CDR3 spells CASRGTGDQPQHF. CDR3 nucleotide sequence: TGTGCCAGCAGGGGGACAGGGGATCAGCCCCAGCATTTT.

This sequence joins TRBV6-1 and TRBJ2-4; no clear D gene. The length of the CDR3 is 15 residues. CDR1 is MNHNS, CDR2 SASEGT, per germline. V lost 2 bases, J lost 5 bases, and 13 bases lay in between. The CDR3 nucleotides read TGTGCCAGCAGTGAAACCCCCCTCCCAGAAAACATTCAGTACTTC. This translates into CASSETPLPENIQYF.

This clonotype was picked up a small number of times. The V and J genes are TRBV6-1 and TRBJ2-1, with a tentative D call TRBD2 (5 bases). CDR1 MNHNS and CDR2 SASEGT come from the germline V gene. V was shortened by 8 bases and J by 2 bases, with 16 bases between the two germline ends. The CDR3 totals 15 residues. The CDR3 region is CASCLSGNTYNEQFF. CDR3 bases: TGTGCCAGCTGCTTGAGCGGAAACACCTACAATGAGCAGTTCTTC.

This clonotype was counted a few times. The chain carries TRBV7-6 and TRBJ2-7, with D unclear. Trimming left V 0 bases short and J 2 bases short, with 8 bases between. Germline V lookup: CDR1 SGHVS, CDR2 FNYEAQ. CDR3 length: 14 residues. As DNA, the CDR3 is TGTGCCAGCAGCTTAGCGGGCAGCGCCTACGAGCAGTACTTC. This codes for CASSLAGSAYEQYF.

The chain has TRBV30 and TRBJ2-5; a possible D gene is TRBD2 (6 bases). The V gene lost 1 base and the J gene lost 4 bases, with 19 bases spanning the gap. Germline V lookup: CDR1 GTSNPN, CDR2 SVGIG (reference sequence). CDR3 length: 16 residues. The CDR3 DNA follows: TGTGCCTGGAGTGCGCAACTCGGGAGAGGAGCAGAGACCCAGTACTTC. Protein: CAWSAQLGRGAETQYF.

The gene calls are TRBV2 and TRBJ2-7, with 10 bases fitting TRBD1. This CDR3 is 14 amino acids long. V lost 8 bases, J lost 9 bases, and 13 bases stayed unmatched. Germline CDR1 SNHLY, CDR2 FYNNEI. CDR3 in amino acids: CASSPGQGYGGQYF. The CDR3 region has the DNA TGTGCCAGCTCTCCGGGACAGGGGTACGGGGGGCAGTACTTC. Looking up the rest from reference TRBV2 and TRBJ2-7 gives the full variable domain: EPEVTQTPSHQVTQMGQEVILRCVPISNHLYFYWYRQILGQKVEFLVSFYNNEISEKSEIFDDQFSVERPDGSNFTLKIRSTKLEDSAMYFCASSPGQGYGGQYFGPGTRLTVT.

This clonotype has just a few counts. The chain couples TRBV7-9 to TRBJ2-1; D possibly corresponds to TRBD2 (6 bases). CDR1 SEHNR and CDR2 FQNEAQ come from the germline V gene (reference sequence). There are 14 residues in the CDR3. V was trimmed by 2 bases and J by 5 bases, leaving 10 bases between them. The DNA of the CDR3 is TGTGCCAGCAGCTTATTACTAGCCGACAATGAGCAGTTCTTC. It translates to CASSLLLADNEQFF.

The chain carries TRBV2 and TRBJ1-2, with D maybe TRBD1 (5 bases). CDR1 and CDR2 (germline): SNHLY, FYNNEI. The V end was cut by 2 bases, the J end by 4 bases, with 8 bases between. The CDR3 has 13 residues. The CDR3 spells CASSEWGLYGYTF. CDR3 bases: TGTGCCAGCAGTGAATGGGGCCTCTATGGCTACACCTTC.

This clonotype came up a few times. This chain uses TRBV5-1 with TRBJ1-2, with 8 positions matching TRBD1. Germline assignment: CDR1 SGHRS and CDR2 YFSETQ. Losses at the gene ends were 5 bases for V and 3 bases for J; bases not matched to a gene: 9. The length of the CDR3 is 15 residues. The CDR3 region has the DNA TGCGCCAGCAGACCCCCCGGGACAGGACACTATGGCTACACCTTC. This gives the protein CASRPPGTGHYGYTF.

The chain joins TRBV5-5 to TRBJ2-7, with 8 bases identical to TRBD2. Germline V gives CDR1 SGHKS, CDR2 YYEKEE (reference sequence). V shed 3 bases and J 3 bases; nucleotides not matched to a gene: 11. CDR3 size: 16 residues. The CDR3 sequence: CASSSVVGTRNYEQYF. DNA for the CDR3: TGTGCCAGCAGCTCCGTTGTAGGGACTAGAAACTACGAGCAGTACTTC.

The genes are TRBV7-2 and TRBJ2-5; D gene uncertain. The length of the CDR3 is 14 residues. Trimming stripped 0 bases from V and 5 bases from J, with 10 bases between. Germline CDR1 SGHTA, CDR2 FQGNSA. Here the CDR3 reads CASSLAGSYETQYF. In nucleotides, the CDR3 is TGTGCCAGCAGCTTAGCGGGCAGTTACGAGACCCAGTACTTC.

The table lists this clonotype with a few counts. This sequence joins TRBV3-1 and TRBJ2-2; D is possibly TRBD1 (6 bases). Trimming pared 3 bases from V and 3 bases from J, leaving 11 bases between. This CDR3 is 15 amino acids long. The germline V gene encodes CDR1 LGHDT and CDR2 YNNKEL (reference sequence). CDR3 nucleotide sequence: TGTGCCAGCAGCCACAAGGACAGTGACACCGGGGAGCTGTTTTTT. Residues: CASSHKDSDTGELFF.

About this clonotype: A read error may explain this, as a much larger clone is one base away. The chain links TRBV7-6 to TRBJ2-2, with a tentative D call TRBD1 (5 bases). The CDR3 covers 14 residues. The germline gives CDR1 SGHVS, CDR2 FNYEAQ. CDR3 nucleotide sequence: TGTGTCAGCAGCTCGACAGTGAACACCGGGGAGCTGTTTTTT. Its protein is CVSSSTVNTGELFF.

There are many counts of this clonotype. The chain uses TRBV24-1 and TRBJ2-1; 7 positions agree with TRBD2. Germline loops: CDR1 KGHDR, CDR2 SFDVKD. With V trimmed by 1 base and J by 4 bases, 3 bases remained unmatched. The CDR3 has 15 residues. CDR3 nucleotides: TGTGCCACCAGTGATTTATCGGGGGGATACAATGAGCAGTTCTTC. This translates into CATSDLSGGYNEQFF.

On this clonotype itself: The junction and the germline gene differ at one end; a read error may be behind it. This chain connects TRBV5-1 to TRBJ1-2; tentative D call: TRBD1 (6 bases). CDR3 length: 14 residues. The germline V gene has CDR1 SGHRS and CDR2 YFSETQ. The CDR3 reads CASSLGDRNSGYTF. CDR3 bases: TGCGCCAGCAGCTTGGGTGACAGGAACTCTGGCTACACCTTC.

This clonotype was picked up a small number of times. The rearrangement uses TRBV9 and TRBJ2-5, with a possible D match to TRBD2 (6 bases). Germline V CDR1 and CDR2: SGDLS, YYNGEE. This CDR3 is 16 amino acids long. Trimming left V 4 bases short and J 2 bases short, with 18 bases between. CDR3 DNA: TGTGCCAGCAGCTCCCTAAGTGGCGGGGTTCAAGAGACCCAGTACTTC. Encoded protein: CASSSLSGGVQETQYF.

This clonotype was detected many times. The chain recombines TRBV29-1 with TRBJ2-7; no clear D. V dropped 4 bases and J dropped 2 bases, with 9 bases sitting between them. This CDR3 region has 12 residues. The germline CDR1 and CDR2 sequences are SQVTM and ANQGSEA. CDR3 loop: CSVVGQAYEQYF. CDR3 DNA sequence: TGCAGCGTTGTAGGGCAAGCCTACGAGCAGTACTTC.

This clonotype was counted between two and nine times. The chain couples TRBV29-1 to TRBJ1-2, with a possible D match to TRBD1 (6 bases). Germline V gene data show CDR1 as SQVTM and CDR2 as ANQGSEA. The V end lost 4 bases, the J end lost 1 base, and 10 bases lay between the germline ends. The CDR3 runs to 13 residues. The DNA for the CDR3 is TGCAGCGTTGCACGACAGGTTAACTATGGCTACACCTTC. It codes for CSVARQVNYGYTF.

This clonotype showed up just a few times. V gene TRBV20-1 combines with J gene TRBJ2-6; 9 nucleotides line up with TRBD1. The V and J ends lost 3 bases and 8 bases, in that order; junction bases with no gene match: 2. Germline lookup yields CDR1 DFQATT and CDR2 SNEGSKA (reference sequence). The CDR3 is made up of 13 amino acids. The CDR3 reads CSASDRGTNVLTF. In nucleotides, the CDR3 is TGCAGTGCTAGCGACAGGGGGACCAACGTCCTGACTTTC.

V and J are TRBV5-4 and TRBJ2-3, with no clear D. Germline values: CDR1 SGHNT, CDR2 YYREEE (reference sequence). The V gene lost 0 bases and the J gene lost 2 bases, with 10 bases spanning the gap. The CDR3 has 15 residues. CDR3 nucleotides: TGTGCCAGCAGCTTGGCTCTTTCTCACACAGATACGCAGTATTTT. Translated: CASSLALSHTDTQYF.

This clonotype has just a few counts. The chain couples TRBV6-1 to TRBJ2-6; no reliable D call. CDR3 length: 16 residues. The germline V gene encodes CDR1 MNHNS and CDR2 SASEGT. Trimming took 2 bases from V and 4 from J, leaving 12 bases between them. The CDR3 loop reads CASSESSSSGANVLTF. The CDR3 coding sequence is TGTGCCAGCAGTGAATCCAGTTCAAGCGGGGCCAACGTCCTGACTTTC.

Only a few counts were recorded for this clonotype. The chain is built from TRBV6-2 or TRBV6-3 and TRBJ1-5; possible D gene TRBD1, 5 bases. The V gene's germline CDR1 is MNHEY and CDR2 SVGEGT. The CDR3 is 12 residues long. Trimming cost V 6 bases and J 4 bases, with 7 bases left between them. CDR3 nucleotide sequence: TGTGCCAGCAGATGGGGGAATCAGCCCCAGCATTTT. Translated, it gives CASRWGNQPQHF.